These 22 T cell receptor beta chains came from one sample sequenced in a study of blood T cell repertoires in COVID-19. This table comes from immunoSEQ multiplex PCR, and its TCRdb copy is limited to in-frame clones, with some not included. The sample records 290,000 or so clones, over 75% being singletons. The sample was peripheral blood. These receptors originate from a man in his fifties or sixties with active or convalescent COVID-19.

V is TRBV30 and J is TRBJ1-6; D gene unclear. Germline loops: CDR1 GTSNPN, CDR2 SVGIG (reference sequence). Trimming pared 2 bases from V and 10 bases from J, leaving 6 bases between. The CDR3 sequence is 11 residues long. As DNA, the CDR3 is TGTGCCTGGAGTTCGCAGTCACCCCTCCACTTT. This encodes CAWSSQSPLHF.

The chain carries TRBV29-1 and TRBJ1-1; tentative D call: TRBD1 (5 bases). In germline, CDR1 is SQVTM, CDR2 ANQGSEA. This CDR3 spans 14 amino acids. The germline V and J ends were trimmed by 6 bases and 4 bases, with 18 bases remaining between them. CDR3: CSVLRPGGTTEAFF. CDR3 nucleotide sequence: TGCAGCGTCCTTCGGCCGGGAGGGACCACTGAAGCTTTCTTT.

The rearrangement joins TRBV30 to TRBJ1-5; tentatively, D is TRBD1 (5 bases). The germline CDR1 and CDR2 sequences are GTSNPN and SVGIG (reference sequence). Trimming stripped 0 bases from V and 8 bases from J, with 14 bases between. The length of the CDR3 is 14 residues. CDR3 bases: TGTGCCTGGAGTGTCGGCAGGGATCGTGAGCCCCAGCATTTT. This gives the protein CAWSVGRDREPQHF.

This clone has just a few counts. The chain combines TRBV2 with TRBJ2-5; D unclear. The CDR3 is 11 residues long. CDR1 and CDR2 (germline): SNHLY, FYNNEI. V lost 8 bases to trimming and J lost 7 bases, with 11 bases between them. The chain's CDR3 is CASPGGGTQYF. CDR3 DNA sequence: TGTGCCAGCCCCGGCGGCGGGACCCAGTACTTC.

V is TRBV11-2 and J is TRBJ1-2; D gene ambiguous. Trimming took off 0 bases at V and 1 base at J, with 12 bases between the two ends. Germline values: CDR1 SGHAT, CDR2 FQNNGV. This CDR3 comprises 16 residues. CDR3 DNA sequence: TGTGCCAGCAGCTTAGACCTGACATGGATTAACTATGGCTACACCTTC. Translated, it gives CASSLDLTWINYGYTF.

This chain joins TRBV6-2 or TRBV6-3 and TRBJ1-5; 9 bases agree with TRBD1. There are 14 residues in the CDR3. Per germline, CDR1 MNHEY and CDR2 SVGEGT. With 4 bases clipped from V and 7 bases from J, the junction kept 5 bases outside the gene matches. The CDR3 sequence: CASSFGTGRQPQHF. CDR3 bases: TGTGCCAGCAGTTTCGGGACAGGGAGACAGCCCCAGCATTTT.

CDR3 DNA sequence: TGTGCCAGTACAAAGATGTCGGGAGTCTACAATGAGCAGTTCTTC. It is translated as CASTKMSGVYNEQFF. The V call is TRBV19, the J call TRBJ2-1; the D gene is possibly TRBD2 (6 bases). The CDR3 extends over 15 amino acids. Trimming removed 7 bases at V and 3 bases at J, with 16 bases between. The germline V gene has CDR1 LNHDA and CDR2 SQIVND (reference sequence).

This clone was counted between two and nine times. The gene calls are TRBV7-8 and TRBJ1-5; TRBD1 is a possible D gene (5 bases). The germline V gene encodes CDR1 SGHVS and CDR2 FQNEAQ. The CDR3 totals 15 residues. The V end was cut by 5 bases, the J end by 1 base, with 12 bases between. The CDR3 DNA sequence: TGTGCCAGCAGCATAGACAGTACCAGCAATCAGCCCCAGCATTTT. Its translation: CASSIDSTSNQPQHF.

This sequence joins TRBV28 and TRBJ2-1; 10 nucleotides match TRBD2. Trimming cost V 5 bases and J 0 bases; bases outside gene matches: 16. The CDR3 length is 20 residues. Germline CDR1 is MDHEN and CDR2 is SYDVKM. The CDR3 DNA reads TGTGCCAGCAGTGCGCCGGGACTAGCGTCCGGGACTAGCTCCTACAATGAGCAGTTCTTC. Amino acids: CASSAPGLASGTSSYNEQFF.

This chain connects TRBV9 to TRBJ2-1; 7 nucleotides match TRBD2. This CDR3 is 15 amino acids long. The junction had 9 bases not matched to a gene; V was cut back by 1 base and J by 8 bases. The germline V gene encodes CDR1 SGDLS and CDR2 YYNGEE. The CDR3 region is CASSVSSGTIDEQFF. Here the CDR3 DNA reads TGTGCCAGCAGCGTATCTTCCGGGACTATAGATGAGCAGTTCTTC.

The chain joins TRBV15 to TRBJ2-5; D gene uncertain. Looked up from germline, CDR1 is LNHNV and CDR2 is YYDKDF (reference sequence). Deletions cut 5 bases from V and 3 bases from J, with 7 bases between. The CDR3 loop spans 12 amino acids. The CDR3, as DNA: TGTGCCACCAGCGGCCAGAAAGAGACCCAGTACTTC. This gives the protein CATSGQKETQYF.

CDR3 sequence: CSVEGNPNYGYTF. CDR3 DNA sequence: TGCAGCGTCGAGGGTAATCCTAACTATGGCTACACCTTC. The chain joins TRBV29-1 to TRBJ1-2, with D uncertain. CDR1 is SQVTM, CDR2 ANQGSEA, per germline. The CDR3 runs 13 residues. V gave up 6 bases and J gave up 0 bases, with 11 bases separating them.

This clone appeared once. This chain uses TRBV2 with TRBJ2-3, with D maybe TRBD1 (5 bases). Trimming stripped 3 bases from V and 4 bases from J, with 8 bases between. CDR3 size: 13 residues. The germline V gene has CDR1 SNHLY and CDR2 FYNNEI. CDR3 sequence reads: CASSDRVPDTQYF. Written as DNA, the CDR3 is TGTGCCAGCAGTGACAGGGTTCCAGATACGCAGTATTTT.

V gene TRBV29-1 combines with J gene TRBJ2-5; 9 nucleotides agree with TRBD1. From germline, CDR1 is SQVTM and CDR2 ANQGSEA. V was pared by 6 bases and J by 4 bases, with 6 bases of the junction left unmatched. The CDR3 sequence is 13 residues long. CDR3 loop: CSVKQGARETQYF. The DNA of the CDR3 is TGCAGCGTGAAACAGGGGGCTCGAGAGACCCAGTACTTC.

This clone has only a few counts. V and J are TRBV9 and TRBJ2-2; possible D gene TRBD2, 6 bases. Germline CDR1 SGDLS, CDR2 YYNGEE. CDR3 length equals 15 residues. Trimming cost V 4 bases and J 2 bases, with 12 bases left between them. The CDR3 protein is CASSQWRGNTGELFF. Written as DNA, the CDR3 is TGTGCCAGCAGCCAATGGAGGGGAAACACCGGGGAGCTGTTTTTT.

The chain employs TRBV6-1 and TRBJ2-7, with TRBD1 matching 8 bases. There are 15 residues in the CDR3. Germline CDR1 MNHNS, CDR2 SASEGT. J lost 2 bases, V lost 3 bases, and 6 bases had no gene match. The CDR3 sequence is CASSEWYRGTYEQYF. In nucleotides, the CDR3 is TGTGCCAGCAGTGAGTGGTACAGGGGGACCTACGAGCAGTACTTC.

This chain uses TRBV5-6 with TRBJ1-2, with TRBD1 matching over 10 bases. The CDR3 is made up of 16 amino acids. Germline V gene data show CDR1 as SGHDT and CDR2 as YYEEEE. J gave up 1 base and V 2 bases, and 5 bases lay outside the gene matches. The CDR3 DNA reads as TGTGCCAGCAGCTTCAACTGGGACAGGGGTAACTATGGCTACACCTTC. It codes for CASSFNWDRGNYGYTF.

The chain employs TRBV7-2 and TRBJ2-2; D uncertain. Trimming stripped 2 bases from V and 0 bases from J, with 7 bases between. Germline CDR1 reads SGHTA; CDR2 reads FQGNSA. The CDR3 sequence is 15 residues long. The CDR3 region is CASSLSQTNTGELFF. CDR3 DNA sequence: TGTGCCAGCAGCTTATCCCAGACGAACACCGGGGAGCTGTTTTTT.

The V and J genes are TRBV6-5 and TRBJ2-7; D is ambiguous. V lost 6 bases and J 3 bases, leaving 18 bases between the germline ends. The CDR3 runs to 15 residues. Germline CDR1 reads MNHEY; CDR2 reads SVGAGI. In DNA form, the CDR3 reads TGTGCCAGCAGCCCGATGACTGGAACCATCTACGAGCAGTACTTC. This gives the protein CASSPMTGTIYEQYF.

J is TRBJ2-7 and V is TRBV2; 8 bases align to TRBD1. This CDR3 has 15 residues. Germline values: CDR1 SNHLY, CDR2 FYNNEI. The junction had 10 bases not matched to a gene; V was cut back by 8 bases and J by 1 base. As DNA, the CDR3 is TGTGCCAGCGGCCAGGGGGCGGGGACGTCCTACGAGCAGTACTTC. This gives the protein CASGQGAGTSYEQYF.

The chain has TRBV28 and TRBJ1-2, with 8 nucleotides matching TRBD1. The germline CDR1 and CDR2 sequences are MDHEN and SYDVKM. The CDR3 loop spans 15 amino acids. Trimming removed 2 bases from V and 6 bases from J; junction bases left unmatched: 8. The CDR3 DNA is TGTGCCAGCAGTTTAGATGGGACAGGACGGAATGGCTACACCTTC. Translated: CASSLDGTGRNGYTF.

The gene calls are TRBV15 and TRBJ1-1; D ambiguous. The germline V gene encodes CDR1 LNHNV and CDR2 YYDKDF (reference sequence). With 1 base removed from V and 4 bases from J, the gap between germline ends came to 10 bases. The CDR3 length is 14 residues. CDR3 in amino acids: CATSRAITSTEAFF. The CDR3 DNA reads as TGTGCCACCAGCAGAGCTATAACGAGCACTGAAGCTTTCTTT.